Presented here are 7 T cell receptor beta chains from one specimen sequenced in a study of cytomegalovirus exposure and HLA in healthy donors. Profiling relied on immunoSEQ multiplex PCR, and the TCRdb table lists in-frame clones only, not all of them. The table lists 60,000 to 65,000 clones, less than 96% of them singletons. The specimen sequenced was PBMCs. The receptor set was obtained from a woman younger than 30 in good health and CMV-seronegative.

About this clone itself: This same CDR3 is encoded by further DNA sequences in the sample. The J gene is TRBJ2-1, the V gene TRBV12-2; the DNA was not compared with TRBD2, the D call given in the table. TRBV12-2 is given as a pseudogene. There are 19 residues in the CDR3. The CDR3 sequence is CASRPSGGKGGGSHNEQFF. The DNA for the CDR3 is TGTGCAAGTCGCCCCAGCGGGGGTAAAGGCGGGGGGTCACACAATGAGCAATTCTTC.

The chain links TRBV28 to TRBJ2-5; possibly TRBD1 for D (5 bases). Trimming pared 3 bases from V and 5 bases from J, leaving 10 bases between. CDR1 MDHEN and CDR2 SYDVKM come from the germline V gene. CDR3 length equals 13 residues. The CDR3 is CASSLWGRETQYF. The DNA of the CDR3 is TGTGCCAGCAGTTTGTGGGGCCGGGAGACCCAGTACTTC.

The genes are TRBV28 and TRBJ1-2, with 9 bases fitting TRBD1. Germline CDR1 reads MDHEN; CDR2 reads SYDVKM. V gave up 6 bases and J gave up 7 bases; unmatched junction bases: 9. This CDR3 is built from 14 residues. The CDR3 protein is CASSRQGGVGGYTF. The CDR3 bases are TGTGCCAGCAGCCGACAGGGGGGGGTTGGTGGCTACACCTTC.

The rearrangement links TRBV25-1 to TRBJ2-3, with D possibly TRBD2 on 5 matching bases. The germline CDR1 and CDR2 sequences are MGHDK and SYGVNS. This CDR3 is built from 14 residues. Trimming cost V 7 bases and J 2 bases, with 13 bases left between them. CDR3 nucleotides: TGTGCCAGCACTAGCAGACCTAACACAGATACGCAGTATTTT. Protein product: CASTSRPNTDTQYF.

This clone was observed once. The genes are TRBV7-3 and TRBJ2-3; D not resolved. Trimming removed 5 bases from V and 1 base from J, with 10 bases in between. Germline CDR1 is SGHTA and CDR2 is FQGTGA. The CDR3 sequence is 14 residues long. The CDR3 spells CASSQNSGTDTQYF. Here the CDR3 DNA reads TGTGCCAGCAGCCAAAACAGTGGCACAGATACGCAGTATTTT.

CDR3 coding DNA: TGTGCCAGCAGCCCCCCCTACAGGGGCTACTCCTACAATGAGCAGTTCTTC. It translates to CASSPPYRGYSYNEQFF. The chain is built from TRBV7-2 and TRBJ2-1; 7 nucleotides align to TRBD1. The V gene's germline CDR1 is SGHTA and CDR2 FQGNSA. The J segment lost 0 bases and the V segment lost 5 bases, leaving 10 bases of the junction unmatched. CDR3 size: 17 residues.

This sequence joins TRBV9 and TRBJ2-3, with TRBD1 identical over 7 bases. The V gene end was trimmed by 6 bases and the J gene end by 4 bases; junction bases not matched to a gene: 14. The CDR3 totals 16 residues. Germline loops: CDR1 SGDLS, CDR2 YYNGEE. Here the CDR3 DNA reads TGTGCCAGCACTGGATCGGCAGGGGGTTATCCAGATACGCAGTATTTT. This translates into CASTGSAGGYPDTQYF.